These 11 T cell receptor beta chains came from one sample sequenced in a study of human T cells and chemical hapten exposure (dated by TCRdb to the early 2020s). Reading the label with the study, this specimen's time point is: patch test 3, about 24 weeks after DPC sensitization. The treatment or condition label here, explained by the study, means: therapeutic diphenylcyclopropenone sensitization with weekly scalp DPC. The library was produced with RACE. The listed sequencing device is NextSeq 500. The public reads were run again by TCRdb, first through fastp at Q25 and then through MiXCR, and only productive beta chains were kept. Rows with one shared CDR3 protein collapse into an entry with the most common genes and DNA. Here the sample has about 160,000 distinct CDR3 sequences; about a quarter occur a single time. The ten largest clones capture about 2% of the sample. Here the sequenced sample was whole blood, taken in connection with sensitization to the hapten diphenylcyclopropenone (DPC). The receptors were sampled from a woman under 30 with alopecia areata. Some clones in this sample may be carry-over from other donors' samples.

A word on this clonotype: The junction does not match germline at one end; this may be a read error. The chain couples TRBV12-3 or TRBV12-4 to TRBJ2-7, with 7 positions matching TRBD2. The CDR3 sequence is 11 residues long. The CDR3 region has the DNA TGTGCCAGCAGTCAGGGAGGGTTAAGGTTCTTC. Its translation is CASSQGGLRFF.

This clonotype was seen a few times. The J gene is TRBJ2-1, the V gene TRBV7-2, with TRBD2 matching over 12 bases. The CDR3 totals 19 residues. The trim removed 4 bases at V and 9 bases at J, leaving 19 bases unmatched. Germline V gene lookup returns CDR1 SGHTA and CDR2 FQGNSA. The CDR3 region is CASSSAGLSSTSGRSEQFF. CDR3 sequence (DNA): TGTGCCAGCAGCTCGGCGGGGTTGTCCTCCACTAGCGGGAGGTCTGAGCAGTTCTTC.

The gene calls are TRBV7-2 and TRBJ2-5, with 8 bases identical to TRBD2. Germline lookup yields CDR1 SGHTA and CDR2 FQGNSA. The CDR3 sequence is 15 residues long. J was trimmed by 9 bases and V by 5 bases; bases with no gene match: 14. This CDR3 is CASSPLANPRGAQYF. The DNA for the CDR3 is TGTGCCAGCAGCCCCCTTGCTAACCCGCGGGGGGCCCAGTACTTC.

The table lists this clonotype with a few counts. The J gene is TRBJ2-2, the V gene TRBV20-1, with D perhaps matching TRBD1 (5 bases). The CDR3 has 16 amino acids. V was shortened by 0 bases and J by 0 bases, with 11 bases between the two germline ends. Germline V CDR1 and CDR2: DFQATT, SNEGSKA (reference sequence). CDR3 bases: TGCAGTGCTAGAGATCAGGCAGGGCCGAACACCGGGGAGCTGTTTTTT. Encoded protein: CSARDQAGPNTGELFF.

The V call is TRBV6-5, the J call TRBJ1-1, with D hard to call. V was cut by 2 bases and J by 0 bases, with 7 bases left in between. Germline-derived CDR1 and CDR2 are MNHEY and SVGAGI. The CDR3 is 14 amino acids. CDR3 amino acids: CASSYDRVNTEAFF. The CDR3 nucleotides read TGTGCCAGCAGTTACGATAGAGTGAACACTGAAGCTTTCTTT.

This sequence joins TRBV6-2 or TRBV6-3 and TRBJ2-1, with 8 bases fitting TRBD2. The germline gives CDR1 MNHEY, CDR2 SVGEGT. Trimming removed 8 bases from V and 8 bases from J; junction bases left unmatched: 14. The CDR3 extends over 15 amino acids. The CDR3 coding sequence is TGTGCCAGCGCCCCGAGCGGGGGAGGCGCGTATGAGCAGTTCTTC. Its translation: CASAPSGGGAYEQFF.

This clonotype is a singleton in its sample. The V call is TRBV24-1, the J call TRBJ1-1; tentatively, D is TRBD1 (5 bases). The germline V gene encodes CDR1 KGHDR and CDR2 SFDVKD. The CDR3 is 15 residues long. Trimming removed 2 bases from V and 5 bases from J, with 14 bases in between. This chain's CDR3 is CATSDSRGVRTEAFF. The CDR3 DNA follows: TGTGCCACCAGTGATTCCCGGGGCGTGAGGACTGAAGCTTTCTTT.

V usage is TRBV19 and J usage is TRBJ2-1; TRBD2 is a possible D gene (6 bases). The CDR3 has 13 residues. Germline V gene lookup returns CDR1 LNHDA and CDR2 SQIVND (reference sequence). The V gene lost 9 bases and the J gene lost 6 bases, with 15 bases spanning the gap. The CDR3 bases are TGTGCCAGCCGAGCGGGCCGGGTCAATGAGCAGTTCTTC. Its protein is CASRAGRVNEQFF.

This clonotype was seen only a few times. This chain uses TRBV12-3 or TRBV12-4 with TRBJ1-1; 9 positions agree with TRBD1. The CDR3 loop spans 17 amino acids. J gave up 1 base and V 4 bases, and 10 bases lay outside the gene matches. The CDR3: CASSSPTGGRTNTEAFF. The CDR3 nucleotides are TGTGCCAGCAGTTCGCCGACAGGGGGGAGGACGAACACTGAAGCTTTCTTT.

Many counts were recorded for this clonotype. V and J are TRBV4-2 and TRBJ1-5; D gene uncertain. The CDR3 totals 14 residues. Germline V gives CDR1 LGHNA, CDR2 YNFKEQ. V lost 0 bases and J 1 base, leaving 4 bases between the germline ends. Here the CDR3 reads CASSQDGSNQPQHF. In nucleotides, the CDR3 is TGTGCCAGCAGCCAAGATGGCAGCAATCAGCCCCAGCATTTT.

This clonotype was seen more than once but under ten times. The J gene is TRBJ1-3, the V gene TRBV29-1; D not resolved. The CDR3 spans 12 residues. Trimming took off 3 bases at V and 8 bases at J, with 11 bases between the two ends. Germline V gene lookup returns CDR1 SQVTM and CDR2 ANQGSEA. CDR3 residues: CSVEDAGDTIYF. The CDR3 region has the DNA TGCAGCGTTGAGGATGCTGGGGACACCATATATTTT. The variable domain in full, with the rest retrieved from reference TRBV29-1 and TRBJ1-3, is SAVISQKPSRDICQRGTSLTIQCQVDSQVTMMFWYRQQPGQSLTLIATANQGSEATYESGFVIDKFPISRPNLTFSTLTVSNMSPEDSSIYLCSVEDAGDTIYFGEGSWLTVV.